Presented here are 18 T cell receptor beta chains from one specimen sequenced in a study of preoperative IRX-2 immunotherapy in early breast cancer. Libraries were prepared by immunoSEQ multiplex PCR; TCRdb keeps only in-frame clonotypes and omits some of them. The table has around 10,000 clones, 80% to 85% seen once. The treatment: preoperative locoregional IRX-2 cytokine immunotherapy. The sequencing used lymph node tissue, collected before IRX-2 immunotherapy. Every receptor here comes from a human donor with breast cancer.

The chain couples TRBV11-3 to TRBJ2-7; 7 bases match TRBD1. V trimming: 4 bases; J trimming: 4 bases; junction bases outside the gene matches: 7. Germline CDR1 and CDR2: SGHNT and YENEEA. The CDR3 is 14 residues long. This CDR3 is CASSSSGGVYEQYF. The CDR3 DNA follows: TGTGCCAGCAGCTCATCAGGGGGAGTTTACGAGCAGTACTTC.

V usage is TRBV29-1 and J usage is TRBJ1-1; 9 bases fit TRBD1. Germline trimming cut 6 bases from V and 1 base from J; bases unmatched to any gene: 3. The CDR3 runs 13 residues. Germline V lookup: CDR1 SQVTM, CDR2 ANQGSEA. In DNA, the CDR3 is TGCAGCGTCGGACAGGGGAAGAACACTGAAGCTTTCTTT. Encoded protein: CSVGQGKNTEAFF.

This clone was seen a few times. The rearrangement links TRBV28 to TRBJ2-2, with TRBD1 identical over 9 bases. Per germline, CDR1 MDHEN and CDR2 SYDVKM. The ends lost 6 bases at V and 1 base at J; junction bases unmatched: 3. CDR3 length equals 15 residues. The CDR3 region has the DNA TGTGCCAGCAGGTCGACAGGGGGGAACACCGGGGAGCTGTTTTTT. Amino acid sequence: CASRSTGGNTGELFF.

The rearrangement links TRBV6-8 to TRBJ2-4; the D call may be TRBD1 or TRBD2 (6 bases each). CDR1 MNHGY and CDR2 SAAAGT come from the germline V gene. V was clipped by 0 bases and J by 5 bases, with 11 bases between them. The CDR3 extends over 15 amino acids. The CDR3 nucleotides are TGTGCCAGCAGTTACTCACAGGGAGGAGAAAACATTCAGTACTTC. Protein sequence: CASSYSQGGENIQYF.

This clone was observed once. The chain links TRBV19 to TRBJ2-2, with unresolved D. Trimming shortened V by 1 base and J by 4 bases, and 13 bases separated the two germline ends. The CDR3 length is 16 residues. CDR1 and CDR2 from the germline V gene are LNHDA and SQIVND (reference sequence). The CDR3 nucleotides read TGTGCCAGTAGTATAGTTAGGGCGGTGGGCACCGGGGAGCTGTTTTTT. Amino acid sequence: CASSIVRAVGTGELFF.

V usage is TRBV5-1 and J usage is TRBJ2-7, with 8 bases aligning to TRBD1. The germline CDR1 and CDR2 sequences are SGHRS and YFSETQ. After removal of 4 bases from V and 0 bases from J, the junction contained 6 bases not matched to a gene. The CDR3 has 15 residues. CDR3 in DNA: TGCGCCAGCAGCCTTACAGGGGGATCCTCCTACGAGCAGTACTTC. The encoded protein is CASSLTGGSSYEQYF.

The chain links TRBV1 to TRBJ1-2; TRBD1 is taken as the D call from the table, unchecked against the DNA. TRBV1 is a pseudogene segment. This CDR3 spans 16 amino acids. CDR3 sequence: CASSLRGQGETYGYTF. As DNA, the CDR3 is TGCGCCAGCAGCCTACGTGGACAGGGGGAGACCTATGGCTACACCTTC.

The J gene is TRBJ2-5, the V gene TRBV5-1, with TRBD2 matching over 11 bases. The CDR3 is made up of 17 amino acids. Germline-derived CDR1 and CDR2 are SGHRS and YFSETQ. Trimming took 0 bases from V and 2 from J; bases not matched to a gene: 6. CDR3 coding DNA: TGCGCCAGCAGCTTGGACCTAGCGGGAGGCACGCAAGAGACCCAGTACTTC. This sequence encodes CASSLDLAGGTQETQYF.

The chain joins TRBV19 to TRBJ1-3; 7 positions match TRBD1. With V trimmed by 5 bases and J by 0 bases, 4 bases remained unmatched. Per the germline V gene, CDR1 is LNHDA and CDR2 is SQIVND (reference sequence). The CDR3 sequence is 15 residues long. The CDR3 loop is CASSGQESSGNTIYF. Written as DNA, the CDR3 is TGTGCCAGTAGTGGACAGGAATCCTCTGGAAACACCATATATTTT.

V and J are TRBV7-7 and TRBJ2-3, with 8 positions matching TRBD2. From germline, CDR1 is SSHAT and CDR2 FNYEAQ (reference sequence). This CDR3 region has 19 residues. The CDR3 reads CASRSSRRREDSSTDTQYF. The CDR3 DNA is TGTGCAAGTCGTTCCAGTCGACGGCGGGAGGACTCTAGTACAGATACGCAGTATTTT.

CDR3 residues: CASIPGGIDYGYTF. The CDR3 region has the DNA TGTGCCAGCATTCCAGGGGGCATTGACTATGGCTACACCTTC. This chain uses TRBV6-8 with TRBJ1-2; TRBD1 aligns across 8 bases. With 7 bases clipped from V and 3 bases from J, the junction kept 7 bases outside the gene matches. Germline CDR1 reads MNHGY; CDR2 reads SAAAGT. The length of the CDR3 is 14 residues.

CDR3 sequence reads: CASSFAPPGLAGAPHEQYF. CDR3 sequence (DNA): TGCGCCAGCAGCTTTGCCCCCCCGGGACTAGCGGGAGCCCCCCACGAGCAGTACTTC. The chain links TRBV5-1 to TRBJ2-7, with 14 bases lining up with TRBD2. CDR1 is SGHRS and CDR2 is YFSETQ in the germline V gene. V dropped 2 bases and J dropped 5; count of bases not matched to a gene: 15. The CDR3 length is 19 residues. Together with reference TRBV5-1 and TRBJ2-7, the CDR3 gives the full variable domain: KAGVTQTPRYLIKTRGQQVTLSCSPISGHRSVSWYQQTPGQGLQFLFEYFSETQRNKGNFPGRFSGRQFSNSRSEMNVSTLELGDSALYLCASSFAPPGLAGAPHEQYFGPGTRLTVT.

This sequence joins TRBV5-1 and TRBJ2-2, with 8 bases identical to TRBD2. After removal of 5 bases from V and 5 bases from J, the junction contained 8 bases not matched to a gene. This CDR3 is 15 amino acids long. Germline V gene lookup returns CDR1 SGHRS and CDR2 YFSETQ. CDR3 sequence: CASSRGAGETGELFF. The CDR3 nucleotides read TGCGCCAGCAGTCGGGGAGCGGGAGAAACCGGGGAGCTGTTTTTT.

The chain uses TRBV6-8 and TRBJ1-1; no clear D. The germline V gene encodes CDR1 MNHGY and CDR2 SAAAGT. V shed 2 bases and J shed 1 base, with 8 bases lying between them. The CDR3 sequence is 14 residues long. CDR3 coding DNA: TGTGCCAGCAGTTACGGGCAATCGAACACTGAAGCTTTCTTT. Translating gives CASSYGQSNTEAFF.

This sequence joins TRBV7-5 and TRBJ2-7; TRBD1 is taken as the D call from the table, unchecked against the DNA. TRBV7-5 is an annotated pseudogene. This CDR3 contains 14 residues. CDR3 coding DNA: TGTGCCAACAGCCACCAGGACAGGGCCAACGAGCAGTACTTC. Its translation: CANSHQDRANEQYF.

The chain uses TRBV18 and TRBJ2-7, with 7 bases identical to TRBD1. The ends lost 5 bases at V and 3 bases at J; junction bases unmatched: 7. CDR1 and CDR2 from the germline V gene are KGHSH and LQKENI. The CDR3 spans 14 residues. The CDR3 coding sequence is TGTGCCAGCTCATCGGGACAGCTCAACTACGAGCAGTACTTC. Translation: CASSSGQLNYEQYF.

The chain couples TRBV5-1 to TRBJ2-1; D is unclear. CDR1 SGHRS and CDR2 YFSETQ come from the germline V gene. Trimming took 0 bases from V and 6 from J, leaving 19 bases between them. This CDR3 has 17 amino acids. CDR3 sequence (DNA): TGCGCCAGCAGCTTGGAAATTCTTAATTTGAGGAGCAATGAGCAGTTCTTC. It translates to CASSLEILNLRSNEQFF.

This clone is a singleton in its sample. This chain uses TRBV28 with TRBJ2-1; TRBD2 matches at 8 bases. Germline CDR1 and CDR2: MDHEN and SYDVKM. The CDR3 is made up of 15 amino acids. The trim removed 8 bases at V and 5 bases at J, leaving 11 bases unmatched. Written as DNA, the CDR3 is TGTGCCAGCTTTGATGGACTAGCAGTAAACAATGAGCAGTTCTTC. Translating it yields CASFDGLAVNNEQFF.